This T cell receptor (beta chain) was sequenced during a study of blood T cell repertoires in COVID-19. Study context: Whether acute or convalescent, the COVID-19 samples came from the United States, Italy and Spain. From T cells, B-cell-depleted T cells, or PBMCs came the material, which was cDNA or gDNA.

Produced via immunoSEQ multiplex PCR; TCRdb's table is partial and in-frame only. Here the sample spans about 310,000 clones, 85% being singletons. The CDR3 consists of 12 residues. Germline V gene data show CDR1 as GTSNPN and CDR2 as SVGIG (reference sequence). The V end was cut by 4 bases, the J end by 4 bases, with 10 bases between. Participants were placed into cohorts based on the clinical history they reported. The TCR comes from a woman in her 30s who had been exposed to COVID-19. The chain combines TRBV30 with TRBJ2-5; TRBD2 might be the D (6 bases). Specimen: PBMCs or T cells enriched from blood (not recorded which). CDR3 sequence (DNA): TGTGCCTGGAAGGTGGGGGGAGAGACCCAGTACTTC. Encoded protein: CAWKVGGETQYF.